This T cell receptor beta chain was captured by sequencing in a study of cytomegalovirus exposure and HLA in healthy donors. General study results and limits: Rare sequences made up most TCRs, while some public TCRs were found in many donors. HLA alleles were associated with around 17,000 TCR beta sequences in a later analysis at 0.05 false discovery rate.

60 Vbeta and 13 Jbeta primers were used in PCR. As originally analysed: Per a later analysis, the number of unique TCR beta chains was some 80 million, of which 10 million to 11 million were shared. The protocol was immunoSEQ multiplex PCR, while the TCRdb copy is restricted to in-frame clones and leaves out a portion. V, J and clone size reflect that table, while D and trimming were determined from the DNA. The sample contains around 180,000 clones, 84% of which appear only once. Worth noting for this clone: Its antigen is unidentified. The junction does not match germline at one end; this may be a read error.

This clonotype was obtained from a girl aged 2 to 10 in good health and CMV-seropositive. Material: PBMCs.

Written as DNA, the CDR3 is TGTGCCAGCAGCGTAGCGACAGGGCCAAACTATGGCTACACCTTC. This gives the protein CASSVATGPNYGYTF. This chain joins TRBV7-2 and TRBJ1-2, with 7 bases identical to TRBD1. Looked up from germline, CDR1 is SGHTA and CDR2 is FQGNSA. This CDR3 is built from 15 residues.